This passage covers 2 T cell receptor beta chains from one sample sequenced in a study of CD8 T cells in Susac syndrome. RNA in amounts of about 0.5 to 1 ug was reverse transcribed with random hexamers. TCRdb re-derived calls from the immunoSEQ multiplex PCR reads in MiXCR, one entry per CDR3 protein. The data contain roughly 330,000 distinct CDR3 sequences, just over 90% of them singletons. What was sequenced was CD4+ T cells from PBMCs. Receptor source: a human donor with multiple sclerosis.

The rearrangement uses TRBV5-6 and TRBJ2-1; TRBD1 agrees at 8 bases. CDR3 size: 14 residues. V shed 0 bases and J 4 bases; nucleotides not matched to a gene: 0. Germline V gene lookup returns CDR1 SGHDT and CDR2 YYEEEE. DNA for the CDR3: TGTGCCAGCAGCTTGGGGGACAGGTACAATGAGCAGTTCTTC. As protein: CASSLGDRYNEQFF.

The rearrangement joins TRBV6-2 or TRBV6-3 to TRBJ2-1; D gene uncertain. The V gene lost 5 bases and the J gene lost 6 bases, with 23 bases spanning the gap. This CDR3 is built from 17 residues. Germline loops: CDR1 MNHEY, CDR2 SVGEGT. CDR3 DNA: TGTGCCAGCAGTACCAAGCCTCGGCCCGCTTCGATCAATGAGCAGTTCTTC. It specifies CASSTKPRPASINEQFF.